Following are 20 T cell receptor beta chains from one sample sequenced in a study of OX40 agonist ivuxolimab in advanced cancers. The data were produced by immunoSEQ multiplex PCR, yet TCRdb's version contains in-frame clones alone and is incomplete. The table records around 150,000 clones, 94% of them present only once. Sample: CD4+ or CD8+ T cells sorted from blood, taken in a trial of the OX40 agonist ivuxolimab. The receptors stem from an adult with an advanced solid tumor such as melanoma, head and neck, liver or kidney cancer.

The chain links TRBV11-2 to TRBJ2-7, with TRBD2 as a possible D gene (5 bases). Trimming shortened V by 4 bases and J by 4 bases, and 14 bases separated the two germline ends. Germline V lookup: CDR1 SGHAT, CDR2 FQNNGV. This CDR3 contains 14 residues. The CDR3 here is CASSSGPEEYEQYF. The CDR3 region has the DNA TGTGCCAGCAGCTCGGGCCCGGAGGAGTACGAGCAGTACTTC. The full variable domain, with the rest looked up from reference TRBV11-2 and TRBJ2-7, is EAGVAQSPRYKIIEKRQSVAFWCNPISGHATLYWYQQILGQGPKLLIQFQNNGVVDDSQLPKDRFSAERLKGVDSTLKIQPAKLEDSAVYLCASSSGPEEYEQYFGPGTRLTVT.

This chain joins TRBV28 and TRBJ1-1, with TRBD1 as a possible D gene (5 bases). Germline CDR1 and CDR2: MDHEN and SYDVKM. The V end lost 2 bases, the J end lost 10 bases, and 14 bases lay between the germline ends. The CDR3 has 13 residues. The CDR3 DNA follows: TGTGCCAGCAGTTTAGAGGCAGGGTGGGGAGCTTTCTTT. This gives the protein CASSLEAGWGAFF.

The chain joins TRBV7-2 to TRBJ1-1; weak D call: TRBD1 (5 bases). V lost 1 base, J lost 7 bases, and 16 bases lay in between. This CDR3 has 15 amino acids. CDR1 and CDR2 from the germline V gene are SGHTA and FQGNSA. The CDR3 is CASSLVVTDTSEAFF. The DNA for the CDR3 is TGTGCCAGCAGCTTAGTCGTGACAGACACTAGTGAAGCTTTCTTT.

The rearrangement joins TRBV19 to TRBJ1-1; the D gene is possibly TRBD1 (6 bases). V shed 8 bases and J shed 1 base, with 17 bases lying between them. The germline V gene has CDR1 LNHDA and CDR2 SQIVND (reference sequence). This CDR3 comprises 15 residues. The CDR3 coding sequence is TGTGCCAGTTTTGGGTTTGAGGGGGAGAACACTGAAGCTTTCTTT. Translated: CASFGFEGENTEAFF.

J is TRBJ2-2 and V is TRBV5-1; 12 bases fit TRBD2. After removal of 4 bases from V and 3 bases from J, the junction contained 4 bases not matched to a gene. Germline V gives CDR1 SGHRS, CDR2 YFSETQ. CDR3 length: 16 amino acids. The CDR3 region has the DNA TGCGCCAGCAGCCCGACTAGCGGGGGTTACACCGGGGAGCTGTTTTTT. Translating gives CASSPTSGGYTGELFF.

The rearrangement links TRBV28 to TRBJ2-7; the D gene is possibly TRBD2 (5 bases). This CDR3 is built from 13 residues. V lost 7 bases and J 0 bases, leaving 10 bases between the germline ends. Germline CDR1 and CDR2: MDHEN and SYDVKM. The CDR3 here is CASTSGASYEQYF. In DNA form, the CDR3 reads TGTGCCAGCACCAGCGGAGCCTCCTACGAGCAGTACTTC. The full variable domain, in which reference TRBV28 and TRBJ2-7 provide the parts outside the CDR3, is DVKVTQSSRYLVKRTGEKVFLECVQDMDHENMFWYRQDPGLGLRLIYFSYDVKMKEKGDIPEGYSVSREKKERFSLILESASTNQTSMYLCASTSGASYEQYFGPGTRLTVT.

The V gene is TRBV28, the J gene TRBJ1-2; D remains unclear. The length of the CDR3 is 18 residues. With 3 bases removed from V and 4 bases from J, the gap between germline ends came to 24 bases. Germline V gene lookup returns CDR1 MDHEN and CDR2 SYDVKM. The DNA for the CDR3 is TGTGCCAGCAGTTTTGGCCTTTTCGGGGTGTCCTTGGTCTATGGCTACACCTTC. Translating it yields CASSFGLFGVSLVYGYTF.

The V gene is TRBV27, the J gene TRBJ2-2, with 9 nucleotides matching TRBD1. Per the germline V gene, CDR1 is MNHEY and CDR2 is SMNVEV (reference sequence). This CDR3 is built from 16 residues. Losses at the gene ends were 6 bases for V and 4 bases for J; bases not matched to a gene: 9. Written as DNA, the CDR3 is TGTGCCAGCAGGAGGACCGGGACAGGGTTCACCGGGGAGCTGTTTTTT. This encodes CASRRTGTGFTGELFF.

This chain links TRBV7-2 with TRBJ2-1; D is unresolved. Germline V lookup: CDR1 SGHTA, CDR2 FQGNSA. The CDR3 extends over 14 amino acids. V was clipped by 5 bases and J by 5 bases, with 13 bases between them. In DNA form, the CDR3 reads TGTGCCAGCAGCCCCTGGACGGCCCACAATGAGCAGTTCTTC. This codes for CASSPWTAHNEQFF.

The chain carries TRBV5-1 and TRBJ2-2, with D uncertain. CDR3 size: 13 residues. V shed 1 base and J shed 1 base, with 2 bases lying between them. The V gene's germline CDR1 is SGHRS and CDR2 YFSETQ. This CDR3 reads CASSLKNTGELFF. CDR3 DNA sequence: TGCGCCAGCAGCTTGAAGAACACCGGGGAGCTGTTTTTT.

This chain connects TRBV7-9 to TRBJ1-1; D not resolved. This CDR3 region has 14 residues. Germline V CDR1 and CDR2: SEHNR, FQNEAQ (reference sequence). The V gene lost 1 base and the J gene lost 1 base, with 7 bases spanning the gap. CDR3 in amino acids: CASSLELANTEAFF. Here the CDR3 DNA reads TGTGCCAGCAGCTTAGAATTGGCGAACACTGAAGCTTTCTTT. The complete variable domain, with remaining parts taken from reference TRBV7-9 and TRBJ1-1, reads DTGVSQNPRHKITKRGQNVTFRCDPISEHNRLYWYRQTLGQGPEFLTYFQNEAQLEKSRLLSDRFSAERPKGSFSTLEIQRTEQGDSAMYLCASSLELANTEAFFGQGTRLTVV.

On this clone itself: The sample has other DNA sequences that encode this CDR3 too. J is TRBJ1-3 and V is TRBV28; 9 bases match TRBD1. The germline gives CDR1 MDHEN, CDR2 SYDVKM. Germline trimming cut 5 bases from V and 3 bases from J; bases unmatched to any gene: 2. This CDR3 has 14 residues. The CDR3 DNA sequence: TGTGCCAGCAGTCTGACAGGGGGTGGAAACACCATATATTTT. Protein sequence: CASSLTGGGNTIYF.

The chain combines TRBV6-1 with TRBJ1-4; D is unclear. The CDR3 covers 12 residues. The V gene lost 11 bases and the J gene lost 4 bases, with 11 bases spanning the gap. CDR1 is MNHNS, CDR2 SASEGT, per germline. The CDR3 loop is CAARGLNEKLFF. The CDR3 DNA follows: TGTGCCGCCCGGGGTCTTAATGAAAAACTGTTTTTT.

The chain joins TRBV6-1 to TRBJ1-1; 7 bases align to TRBD1. The trim removed 7 bases at V and 3 bases at J, leaving 5 bases unmatched. The CDR3 is made up of 13 amino acids. From germline, CDR1 is MNHNS and CDR2 SASEGT. The CDR3 reads CASKSGGHTEAFF. CDR3 DNA: TGTGCCAGCAAGTCAGGGGGGCACACTGAAGCTTTCTTT.

The chain employs TRBV4-3 and TRBJ1-2; 10 bases match TRBD1. Germline CDR1 reads LGHNA; CDR2 reads YSLEER. The CDR3 extends over 15 amino acids. V lost 3 bases to trimming and J lost 3 bases; unmatched junction nucleotides: 4. The CDR3 sequence is CASSHRQGADYGYTF. CDR3 in DNA: TGCGCCAGCAGCCACCGACAGGGGGCCGACTATGGCTACACCTTC.

The gene calls are TRBV6-5 and TRBJ1-6; 7 positions match TRBD1. Per germline, CDR1 MNHEY and CDR2 SVGAGI. The trim removed 10 bases at V and 5 bases at J, leaving 2 bases unmatched. This CDR3 is built from 12 residues. The chain's CDR3 is CAIGTDNSPLHF. CDR3 DNA sequence: TGTGCCATCGGGACAGATAATTCACCCCTCCACTTT.

There are a few counts of this clone. The V gene is TRBV19, the J gene TRBJ2-5, with D unclear. Germline-derived CDR1 and CDR2 are LNHDA and SQIVND (reference sequence). The CDR3 length is 12 residues. Trimming pared 5 bases from V and 0 bases from J, leaving 4 bases between. CDR3 in DNA: TGTGCCAGTAGTCTCGACCAAGAGACCCAGTACTTC. Encoded protein: CASSLDQETQYF. The whole variable domain, filled in from reference TRBV19 and TRBJ2-5, reads DGGITQSPKYLFRKEGQNVTLSCEQNLNHDAMYWYRQDPGQGLRLIYYSQIVNDFQKGDIAEGYSVSREKKESFPLTVTSAQKNPTAFYLCASSLDQETQYFGPGTRLLVL.

This chain links TRBV29-1 with TRBJ1-5, with D uncertain. The CDR3 is 13 amino acids. Trimming removed 4 bases from V and 4 bases from J, with 11 bases in between. The germline gives CDR1 SQVTM, CDR2 ANQGSEA. This CDR3 reads CSVVVAANQPQHF. The CDR3 DNA sequence: TGCAGCGTTGTAGTGGCAGCTAATCAGCCCCAGCATTTT.

The chain recombines TRBV7-2 with TRBJ2-7, with D tentatively TRBD1 (5 bases). Germline V gene lookup returns CDR1 SGHTA and CDR2 FQGNSA. V shed 5 bases and J shed 0 bases, with 11 bases lying between them. The CDR3 length is 14 residues. The CDR3 here is CASSTQGLSYEQYF. Written as DNA, the CDR3 is TGTGCCAGCAGCACCCAGGGCCTCTCCTACGAGCAGTACTTC.

Comments on this clone: Sequence at one end of the junction differs from germline and may be a read error. The chain couples TRBV28 to TRBJ1-5; D gene unclear. The germline gives CDR1 MDHEN, CDR2 SYDVKM. The CDR3 runs 13 residues. CDR3 DNA: TGTGCCAGCAGTTTATCTAGCGATCAGCCCCAGCATTTT. It encodes CASSLSSDQPQHF.